These T cell receptor beta chains were read from a single sample in a study of Ad26.COV2.S vaccination and SARS-CoV-2 variants. Clones were sequenced by immunoSEQ multiplex PCR, and TCRdb holds only the in-frame ones, with some missing. Of around 450,000 clones in the sample, 70% to 90% were seen once. The starting material was peripheral blood, obtained in a trial of Ad26.COV2.S vaccine versus placebo. The source of these receptors is a person between 18 and 65 years old who received the Ad26.COV2.S COVID-19 vaccine or a placebo. Both conserved end residues are part of each CDR3. A D gene is named only where the DNA matches it firmly. A clone size is listed for some rows: how often the clone was seen (once, few, many), or a class if it is expanded.

D,V,J,size,CDR3,DNA
TRBD1,TRBV9,TRBJ2-7,-,CASSVDGTGTREQYF,TGTGCCAGCAGCGTAGATGGGACAGGGACTCGCGAGCAGTACTTC
-,TRBV6-2/TRBV6-3,TRBJ1-1,-,CASSFPQGTEAFF,TGTGCCAGCAGTTTCCCGCAGGGGACTGAAGCTTTCTTT
-,TRBV4-1,TRBJ1-4,-,CASSQPWEGANEKLFF,TGCGCCAGCAGCCAACCGTGGGAGGGGGCTAATGAAAAACTGTTTTTT
-,TRBV5-1,TRBJ2-6,-,CASSLDGQSSGANVLTF,TGCGCCAGCAGCTTGGATGGACAGTCCTCTGGGGCCAACGTCCTGACTTTC
TRBD1,TRBV6-5,TRBJ1-6,-,CASSRQGGNSPLHF,TGTGCCAGCAGTCGACAGGGTGGGAATTCACCCCTCCACTTT
TRBD1,TRBV10-3,TRBJ1-1,-,CAISEAGGPEAFF,TGTGCCATCAGTGAGGCAGGGGGTCCGGAAGCTTTCTTT
-,TRBV6-2/TRBV6-3,TRBJ2-7,-,CASSSRTGLYEQYF,TGTGCCAGCAGTTCGAGGACAGGACTATACGAGCAGTACTTC
TRBD1,TRBV6-7,TRBJ1-5,once,CASRTGECNQPQHF,TGTGCCAGCAGAACAGGGGAGTGCAATCAGCCCCAGCATTTT
-,TRBV10-3,TRBJ2-1,-,CAISESTLLDNEQFF,TGTGCCATCAGTGAGTCGACCCTTCTTGACAATGAGCAGTTCTTC
-,TRBV6-1,TRBJ1-2,-,CASSEAGAPEHGYTF,TGTGCCAGCAGTGAAGCTGGGGCACCCGAGCATGGCTACACCTTC
-,TRBV14,TRBJ1-2,-,CASSGPRGGYGYTF,TGTGCCAGCAGCGGACCCCGAGGTGGCTATGGCTACACCTTC
TRBD2,TRBV9,TRBJ2-3,-,CASSVAGTTTDTQYF,TGTGCCAGCAGCGTAGCAGGGACTACCACAGATACGCAGTATTTT
-,TRBV6-5,TRBJ2-1,few,CASSPRLDFNEQFF,TGTGCCAGCAGTCCCCGACTAGACTTCAATGAGCAGTTCTTC
-,TRBV5-1,TRBJ2-7,once,CASSTDRRGGQEEQYF,TGCGCCAGCAGCACGGACCGGCGGGGGGGACAGGAAGAGCAGTACTTC
TRBD2,TRBV4-1,TRBJ2-3,-,CASSQDLGLAGADTQYF,TGCGCCAGCAGCCAAGATCTGGGACTAGCGGGGGCAGATACGCAGTATTTT
-,TRBV19,TRBJ2-7,-,CASRLRNNYEQYF,TGTGCCAGTAGGTTGCGGAACAACTACGAGCAGTACTTC
-,TRBV5-4,TRBJ2-5,-,CASSFGGREETQYF,TGTGCCAGCAGCTTCGGAGGTAGGGAGGAGACCCAGTACTTC
TRBD1,TRBV9,TRBJ2-1,-,CASSVGGGTNNEQFF,TGTGCCAGCAGCGTAGGAGGGGGCACGAACAATGAGCAGTTCTTC
TRBD1,TRBV4-1,TRBJ1-2,-,CASSQDPQGDSYTF,TGCGCCAGCAGCCAAGATCCACAGGGGGACAGCTACACCTTC
TRBD2,TRBV4-3,TRBJ2-7,once,CASSPNSGGASEQYF,TGCGCCAGCAGTCCCAATAGCGGGGGGGCGAGCGAGCAGTACTTC
TRBD1,TRBV9,TRBJ2-7,-,CASSPYPGTGGDHEQYF,TGTGCCAGCAGCCCCTATCCCGGGACAGGGGGGGACCACGAGCAGTACTTC
-,TRBV6-5,TRBJ2-2,-,CASSYGAGGTGELFF,TGTGCCAGCAGTTACGGCGCGGGCGGCACCGGGGAGCTGTTTTTT
-,TRBV7-2,TRBJ1-2,once,CASSFRADRGYTF,TGTGCCAGCAGCTTTAGGGCCGACAGGGGCTACACCTTC
-,TRBV29-1,TRBJ2-3,-,CSVEVTTTDTQYF,TGCAGCGTTGAAGTGACTACCACAGATACGCAGTATTTT
-,TRBV28,TRBJ1-5,once,CASKVQGRNQPQHF,TGTGCCAGCAAAGTGCAGGGACGTAATCAGCCCCAGCATTTT
-,TRBV19,TRBJ1-5,-,CASSIDFGVWGAQPQHF,TGTGCCAGTAGTATAGATTTTGGAGTATGGGGGGCCCAGCCCCAGCATTTT
TRBD1,TRBV9,TRBJ2-2,-,CASSVRDRGLAGELFF,TGTGCCAGCAGCGTTCGGGACAGGGGGCTCGCCGGGGAGCTGTTTTTT
-,TRBV5-5,TRBJ2-6,-,CASTTTRGSLRAGANVLTF,TGTGCCAGCACTACGACTCGGGGTTCGTTAAGGGCTGGGGCCAACGTCCTGACTTTC
-,TRBV4-1,TRBJ1-2,-,CASSQETGTFNYGYTF,TGCGCCAGCAGCCAAGAAACAGGGACTTTTAACTATGGCTACACCTTC
TRBD1,TRBV25-1,TRBJ1-2,-,CASSPRAGAGGNYGYTF,TGTGCCAGCAGCCCCCGGGCTGGGGCAGGGGGTAACTATGGCTACACCTTC
TRBD1,TRBV5-1,TRBJ2-2,-,CASSSDRDTVGELFF,TGCGCCAGCAGCTCGGACAGGGATACGGTCGGGGAGCTGTTTTTT
TRBD2,TRBV6-5,TRBJ2-7,-,CASSYGRGDHYEQYF,TGTGCCAGCAGTTACGGGCGGGGGGACCATTACGAGCAGTACTTC
TRBD2,TRBV9,TRBJ2-1,-,CASSVAGGASYNEQFF,TGTGCCAGCAGCGTAGCGGGGGGAGCGTCCTACAATGAGCAGTTCTTC
-,TRBV9,TRBJ2-7,-,CASSVDLGVYEQYF,TGTGCCAGCAGCGTAGACTTGGGGGTCTACGAGCAGTACTTC
TRBD1,TRBV4-3,TRBJ2-7,-,CASSQLRDSSYEQYF,TGCGCCAGCAGCCAACTTCGGGACAGTTCCTACGAGCAGTACTTC
TRBD2,TRBV20-1,TRBJ2-3,-,CSASGRAGTDTQYF,TGCAGTGCTAGTGGGAGGGCCGGGACAGATACGCAGTATTTT
TRBD1,TRBV2,TRBJ1-5,-,CASSTGQGNQPQHF,TGTGCCAGCAGTACAGGACAGGGGAATCAGCCCCAGCATTTT
-,TRBV6-5,TRBJ2-2,-,CASSYSTDTGELFF,TGTGCCAGCAGTTACTCGACGGACACCGGGGAGCTGTTTTTT
-,TRBV28,TRBJ1-5,-,CASSFPGALYSNQPQHF,TGTGCCAGCAGTTTTCCTGGGGCGTTATATAGCAATCAGCCCCAGCATTTT
-,TRBV7-6,TRBJ2-3,-,CASSKGTTGGIADTQYF,TGTGCCAGCAGCAAGGGGACAACTGGGGGGATCGCAGATACGCAGTATTTT
TRBD1,TRBV24-1,TRBJ2-3,-,CATSDPRTGLGTDTQYF,TGTGCCACCAGTGACCCACGGACAGGGCTAGGGACAGATACGCAGTATTTT
TRBD1,TRBV27,TRBJ2-5,-,CASSLSTGLETQYF,TGTGCCAGCAGTTTATCGACAGGGCTAGAGACCCAGTACTTC
-,TRBV30,TRBJ2-2,-,CAWNTGWTGELFF,TGTGCCTGGAACACAGGTTGGACCGGGGAGCTGTTTTTT
-,TRBV19,TRBJ1-2,-,CASSIEGRDVYGYTF,TGTGCCAGTAGTATCGAAGGCAGGGATGTCTATGGCTACACCTTC
-,TRBV2,TRBJ2-7,-,CASSEGVADYYEQYF,TGTGCCAGCAGTGAAGGGGTAGCGGATTACTACGAGCAGTACTTC
-,TRBV6-6,TRBJ2-7,once,CASRKTGNSYEQYF,TGTGCCAGCAGGAAAACAGGGAACTCCTACGAGCAGTACTTC
-,TRBV21-1,TRBJ2-3,-,CASSLSGGVPSTDTQYF,TGTGCCAGCAGCCTTTCGGGGGGCGTTCCTAGCACAGATACGCAGTATTTT
-,TRBV6-4,TRBJ1-6,many,CASSDSSNSPLHF,TGTGCCAGCAGTGACTCTTCTAATTCACCCCTCCACTTT
-,TRBV27,TRBJ1-1,-,CASSLSKGGLPEAFF,TGTGCCAGCAGTTTATCAAAGGGGGGGCTCCCTGAAGCTTTCTTT
-,TRBV5-8,TRBJ2-3,-,CASSLQGLTDTQYF,TGTGCCAGCAGCTTGCAGGGGTTGACAGATACGCAGTATTTT
TRBD2,TRBV7-6,TRBJ2-2,-,CASSLSSGGPANTGELFF,TGTGCCAGCAGCTTATCAAGCGGGGGGCCCGCGAACACCGGGGAGCTGTTTTTT
TRBD2,TRBV2,TRBJ2-1,-,CARRVITSGGINEQFF,TGTGCCAGACGGGTCATAACTAGCGGGGGGATCAATGAGCAGTTCTTC
TRBD1,TRBV6-5,TRBJ2-7,once,CASSQGQSYEQYF,TGTGCCAGCAGCCAGGGACAGTCCTACGAGCAGTACTTC
-,TRBV21-1,TRBJ1-5,once,CASSKGRGRSNQPQHF,TGTGCCAGCAGCAAAGGGAGGGGGCGCAGCAATCAGCCCCAGCATTTT
-,TRBV12-3/TRBV12-4,TRBJ1-1,few,CASSSLDVSEAFF,TGTGCCAGCAGTTCACTGGACGTATCCGAAGCTTTCTTT